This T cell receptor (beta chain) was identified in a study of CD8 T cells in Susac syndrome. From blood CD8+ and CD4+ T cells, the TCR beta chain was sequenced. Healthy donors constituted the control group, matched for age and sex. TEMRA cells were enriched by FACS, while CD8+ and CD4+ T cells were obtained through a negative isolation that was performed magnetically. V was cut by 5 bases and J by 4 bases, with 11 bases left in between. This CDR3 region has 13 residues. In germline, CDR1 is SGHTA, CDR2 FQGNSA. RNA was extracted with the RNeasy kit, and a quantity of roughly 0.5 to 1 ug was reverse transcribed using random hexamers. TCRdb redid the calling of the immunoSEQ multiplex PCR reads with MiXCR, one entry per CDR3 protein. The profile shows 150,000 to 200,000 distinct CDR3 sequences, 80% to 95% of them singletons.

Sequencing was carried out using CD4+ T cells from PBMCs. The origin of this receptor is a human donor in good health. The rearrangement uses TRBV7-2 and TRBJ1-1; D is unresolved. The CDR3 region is CASSTGVGTEAFF. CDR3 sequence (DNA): TGTGCCAGCAGCACCGGGGTGGGCACTGAAGCTTTCTTT.